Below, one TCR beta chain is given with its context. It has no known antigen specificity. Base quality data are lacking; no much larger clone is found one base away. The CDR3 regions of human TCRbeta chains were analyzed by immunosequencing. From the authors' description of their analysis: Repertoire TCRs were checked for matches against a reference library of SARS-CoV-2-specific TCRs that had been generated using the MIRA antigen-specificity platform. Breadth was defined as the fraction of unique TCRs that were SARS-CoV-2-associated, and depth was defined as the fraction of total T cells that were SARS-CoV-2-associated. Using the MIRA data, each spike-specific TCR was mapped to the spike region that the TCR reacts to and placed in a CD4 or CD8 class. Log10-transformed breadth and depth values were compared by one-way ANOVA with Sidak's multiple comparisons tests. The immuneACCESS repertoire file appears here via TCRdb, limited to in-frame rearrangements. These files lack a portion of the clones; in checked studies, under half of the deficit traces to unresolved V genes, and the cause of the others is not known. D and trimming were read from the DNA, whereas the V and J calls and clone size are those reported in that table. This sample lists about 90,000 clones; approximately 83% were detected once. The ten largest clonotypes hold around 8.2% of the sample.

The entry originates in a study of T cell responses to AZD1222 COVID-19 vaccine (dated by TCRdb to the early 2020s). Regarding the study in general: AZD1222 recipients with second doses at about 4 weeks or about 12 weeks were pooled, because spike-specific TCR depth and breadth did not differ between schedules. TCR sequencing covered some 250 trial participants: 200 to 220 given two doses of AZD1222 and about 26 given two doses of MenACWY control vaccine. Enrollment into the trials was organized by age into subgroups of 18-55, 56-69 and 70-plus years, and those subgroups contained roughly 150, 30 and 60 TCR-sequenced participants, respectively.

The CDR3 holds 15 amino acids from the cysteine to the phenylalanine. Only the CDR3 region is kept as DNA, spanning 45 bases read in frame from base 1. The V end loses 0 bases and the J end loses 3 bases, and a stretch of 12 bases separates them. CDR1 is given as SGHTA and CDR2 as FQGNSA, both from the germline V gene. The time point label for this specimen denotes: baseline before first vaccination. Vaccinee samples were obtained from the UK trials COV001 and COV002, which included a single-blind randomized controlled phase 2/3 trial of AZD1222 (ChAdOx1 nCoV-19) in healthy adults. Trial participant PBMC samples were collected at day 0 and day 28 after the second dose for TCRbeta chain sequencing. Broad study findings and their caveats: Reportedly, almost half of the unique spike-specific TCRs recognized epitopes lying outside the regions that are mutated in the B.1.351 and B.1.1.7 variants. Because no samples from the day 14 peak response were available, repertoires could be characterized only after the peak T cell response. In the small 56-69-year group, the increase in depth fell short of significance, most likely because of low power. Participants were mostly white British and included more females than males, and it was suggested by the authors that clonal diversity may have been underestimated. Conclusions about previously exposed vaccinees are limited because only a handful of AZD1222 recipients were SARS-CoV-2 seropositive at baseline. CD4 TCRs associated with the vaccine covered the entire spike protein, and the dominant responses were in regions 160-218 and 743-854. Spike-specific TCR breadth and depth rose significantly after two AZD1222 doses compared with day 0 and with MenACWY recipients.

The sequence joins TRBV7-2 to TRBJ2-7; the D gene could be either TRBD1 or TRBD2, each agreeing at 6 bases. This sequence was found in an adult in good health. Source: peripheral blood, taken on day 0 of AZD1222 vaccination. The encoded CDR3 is CASSLAPGEVYEQYF. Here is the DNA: TGTGCCAGCAGCTTAGCTCCAGGGGAGGTCTACGAGCAGTACTTC.